Below are 16 T cell receptor beta chains sequenced from a single sample in a study of radiation and T cells in renal cell carcinoma. The repertoire was sequenced with immunoSEQ multiplex PCR; TCRdb's copy has only in-frame clones and lacks some. The sample consists of 85,000 to 100,000 clones, 70% to 90% of them appearing once. Time point specified: baseline pretreatment blood. Treatment indicated: 15 Gy SBRT to primary tumor, nephrectomy 4 weeks later. The starting material was blood, obtained from a patient whose treatment included radiotherapy and nephrectomy. The origin of the receptors is a man aged 45-65 years with renal cell carcinoma.

The rearrangement links TRBV27 to TRBJ2-1; 9 positions agree with TRBD2. V lost 0 bases and J lost 12; bases outside the gene matches: 15. The germline V gene has CDR1 MNHEY and CDR2 SMNVEV (reference sequence). The CDR3 loop spans 17 amino acids. The DNA of the CDR3 is TGTGCCAGCAGTTTATCCTGGCGGGAGGGCCTAATCCCCAGGCAGTTCTTC. It encodes CASSLSWREGLIPRQFF.

The chain couples TRBV19 to TRBJ2-7; 8 nucleotides line up with TRBD1. V lost 6 bases to trimming and J lost 2 bases; unmatched junction nucleotides: 9. CDR1 and CDR2 from the germline V gene are LNHDA and SQIVND (reference sequence). The CDR3 loop spans 15 amino acids. CDR3 sequence: CASSKGTGSTYEQYF. CDR3 nucleotides: TGTGCCAGTAGCAAAGGGACAGGTTCTACCTACGAGCAGTACTTC.

The chain is built from TRBV25-1 and TRBJ2-2; D not resolved. Germline V gene data show CDR1 as MGHDK and CDR2 as SYGVNS. This CDR3 region has 15 residues. Between the trimmed V and J ends, which lost 5 bases and 1 base, there was a span of 11 bases. The CDR3 DNA is TGTGCCAGCAGTCCCCAGGAGTGGAACACCGGGGAGCTGTTTTTT. The encoded protein is CASSPQEWNTGELFF.

J is TRBJ2-2 and V is TRBV27; D possibly corresponds to TRBD1 (6 bases). This CDR3 region has 16 residues. V was shortened by 5 bases and J by 1 base, with 14 bases between the two germline ends. Germline values: CDR1 MNHEY, CDR2 SMNVEV (reference sequence). CDR3 sequence: CASSPAWTVNTGELFF. The DNA for the CDR3 is TGTGCCAGCAGTCCTGCATGGACAGTGAACACCGGGGAGCTGTTTTTT.

The V and J genes are TRBV6-1 and TRBJ2-3; 10 positions match TRBD1. This CDR3 has 14 residues. The V gene end was trimmed by 6 bases and the J gene end by 4 bases; junction bases not matched to a gene: 4. Per the germline V gene, CDR1 is MNHNS and CDR2 is SASEGT. Here the CDR3 reads CASRTGTGADTQYF. The CDR3 DNA reads as TGTGCCAGCAGGACCGGGACAGGGGCAGATACGCAGTATTTT.

The CDR3 loop is CAWSPDSYGYTF. The CDR3 DNA sequence: TGTGCCTGGAGTCCCGACAGCTATGGCTACACCTTC. This chain connects TRBV30 to TRBJ1-2; D perhaps matches TRBD1 (5 bases). The CDR3 is made up of 12 amino acids. CDR1 and CDR2 from the germline V gene are GTSNPN and SVGIG (reference sequence). Trimming removed 2 bases from V and 4 bases from J, with 8 bases in between.

CDR3 in amino acids: CASSQWSTNYGYTF. In DNA, the CDR3 is TGCGCCAGCAGTCAATGGTCTACTAACTATGGCTACACCTTC. The V and J genes are TRBV23-1 and TRBJ1-2; D uncertain. TRBV23-1 is annotated as an ORF whose role is uncertain. The V end lost 1 base, the J end lost 0 bases, and 6 bases lay between the germline ends. The CDR3 is 14 amino acids.

The chain employs TRBV2 and TRBJ2-3; 7 nucleotides match TRBD2. Germline CDR1 SNHLY, CDR2 FYNNEI. The CDR3 totals 17 residues. V gave up 6 bases and J gave up 6 bases; unmatched junction bases: 18. The CDR3, as DNA: TGTGCCAGCAGCGAAAACCGCCTGACTAGCTCCGGGGATACGCAGTATTTT. This encodes CASSENRLTSSGDTQYF.

The V call is TRBV15, the J call TRBJ2-5; 7 bases are a match to TRBD1. Germline values: CDR1 LNHNV, CDR2 YYDKDF (reference sequence). With V trimmed by 4 bases and J by 1 base, 9 bases remained unmatched. The CDR3 covers 16 residues. The chain's CDR3 is CATSTPRDSGQETQYF. As DNA, the CDR3 is TGTGCCACCAGCACGCCCCGGGACAGTGGCCAAGAGACCCAGTACTTC.

The chain is built from TRBV7-9 and TRBJ2-3, with a tentative D call TRBD2 (6 bases). The V end lost 5 bases, the J end lost 3 bases, and 9 bases lay between the germline ends. The CDR3 consists of 13 residues. Germline CDR1 reads SEHNR; CDR2 reads FQNEAQ (reference sequence). The CDR3 region is CASSLRETDTQYF. DNA for the CDR3: TGTGCCAGCAGCCTACGGGAGACAGATACGCAGTATTTT.

The gene calls are TRBV7-9 and TRBJ1-3; D gene unclear. CDR1 is SEHNR, CDR2 FQNEAQ, per germline (reference sequence). Trimming removed 1 base at V and 2 bases at J, with 9 bases between. There are 15 residues in the CDR3. The CDR3 here is CASSLESSTGNTIYF. The DNA for the CDR3 is TGTGCCAGCAGCTTAGAATCCTCTACTGGAAACACCATATATTTT.

V and J are TRBV2 and TRBJ1-1; D gene uncertain. Germline CDR1 and CDR2: SNHLY and FYNNEI. Trimming took 4 bases from V and 3 from J, leaving 9 bases between them. The CDR3 contains 13 residues. The CDR3 reads CASSGEGYTEAFF. Here the CDR3 DNA reads TGTGCCAGCAGTGGGGAGGGTTACACTGAAGCTTTCTTT.

This clone was seen more than once but under ten times. The V gene is TRBV19, the J gene TRBJ1-1; D not resolved. Trimming took off 7 bases at V and 2 bases at J, with 14 bases between the two ends. The CDR3 runs 14 residues. CDR1 is LNHDA and CDR2 is SQIVND in the germline V gene (reference sequence). In nucleotides, the CDR3 is TGTGCCAGTACTTTACAGATTTCCAACACTGAAGCTTTCTTT. This translates into CASTLQISNTEAFF.

This sequence joins TRBV12-5 and TRBJ2-7, with D possibly being TRBD1 (5 bases). The CDR3 sequence is 13 residues long. Germline CDR1 and CDR2: LGHNT and FRNRAP. Trimming removed 5 bases at V and 5 bases at J, with 13 bases between. The CDR3 sequence is CASGQDSRDEQYF. The CDR3 coding sequence is TGTGCTAGTGGTCAAGACAGCCGCGACGAGCAGTACTTC.

The rearrangement links TRBV4-1 to TRBJ2-2; unclear D gene. Germline CDR1 and CDR2: MGHRA and YSYEKL. The CDR3 covers 14 residues. With 0 bases removed from V and 9 bases from J, the gap between germline ends came to 11 bases. The CDR3 DNA sequence: TGCGCCAGCAGCCAAGATTCGCAGTCAAGGGAGCTGTTTTTT. The encoded protein is CASSQDSQSRELFF.

The rearrangement joins TRBV5-5 to TRBJ2-1; no clear D. The CDR3 is 13 residues long. Trimming took 1 base from V and 5 from J, leaving 7 bases between them. From germline, CDR1 is SGHKS and CDR2 YYEKEE (reference sequence). The CDR3 nucleotides are TGTGCCAGCAGCTTGTTTAGCAACAATGAGCAGTTCTTC. Translation gives CASSLFSNNEQFF. Filled out from reference TRBV5-5 and TRBJ2-1, the complete variable domain reads DAGVTQSPTHLIKTRGQQVTLRCSPISGHKSVSWYQQVLGQGPQFIFQYYEKEERGRGNFPDRFSARQFPNYSSELNVNALLLGDSALYLCASSLFSNNEQFFGPGTRLTVL.